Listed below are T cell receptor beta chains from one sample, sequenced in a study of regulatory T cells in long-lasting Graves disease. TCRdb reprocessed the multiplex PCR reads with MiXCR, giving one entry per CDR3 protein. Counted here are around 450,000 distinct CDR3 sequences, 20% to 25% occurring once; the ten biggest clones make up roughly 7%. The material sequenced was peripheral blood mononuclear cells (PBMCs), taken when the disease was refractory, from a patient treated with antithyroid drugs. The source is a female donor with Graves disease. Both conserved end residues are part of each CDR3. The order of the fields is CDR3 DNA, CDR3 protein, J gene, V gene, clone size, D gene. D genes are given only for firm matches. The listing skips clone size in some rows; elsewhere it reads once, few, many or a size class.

cdr3_nt: TGTGCCAGTAGTTGGACAGGGCTTAACTATGGCTACACCTTC
cdr3_aa: CASSWTGLNYGYTF
j_call: TRBJ1-2
v_call: TRBV19
clone_size: NA
d_call: TRBD1

cdr3_nt: TGTGCCAGCGCTACAACCACGGCTAGCTCCTACGAGCAGTACTTC
cdr3_aa: CASATTTASSYEQYF
j_call: TRBJ2-7
v_call: TRBV2
clone_size: many
d_call: NA

cdr3_nt: TGTGCCAGCAGTCCAGGGACATTGAAAACTGAAGCTTTCTTT
cdr3_aa: CASSPGTLKTEAFF
j_call: TRBJ1-1
v_call: TRBV6-1
clone_size: many
d_call: NA

cdr3_nt: TGTGCCAGCAGTTTACGCAATGAGCAGTTCTTC
cdr3_aa: CASSLRNEQFF
j_call: TRBJ2-1
v_call: TRBV27
clone_size: NA
d_call: NA

cdr3_nt: TGTGCCAGCAGCTTAGGCGGTAGCGGGAGTAGGGATACGCAGTATTTT
cdr3_aa: CASSLGGSGSRDTQYF
j_call: TRBJ2-3
v_call: TRBV7-2
clone_size: NA
d_call: TRBD2

cdr3_nt: TGTGCCAGCAGCTTAAGCCCAGGGACTGGGGCCAACGTCCTGACTTTC
cdr3_aa: CASSLSPGTGANVLTF
j_call: TRBJ2-6
v_call: TRBV7-3
clone_size: NA
d_call: NA

cdr3_nt: TGTGCCAGCAGCTCCGACAGAGGCCTTTTGAACACTGAAGCTTTCTTT
cdr3_aa: CASSSDRGLLNTEAFF
j_call: TRBJ1-1
v_call: TRBV7-9
clone_size: few
d_call: NA

cdr3_nt: TGCAGTCCCCGGAAAGGGGGCACTGAAGCTTTCTTT
cdr3_aa: CSPRKGGTEAFF
j_call: TRBJ1-1
v_call: TRBV20-1
clone_size: few
d_call: NA

cdr3_nt: TGTGCCAGCAGTTTTTTGGGCTCTGGGGCCAACGTCCTGACTTTC
cdr3_aa: CASSFLGSGANVLTF
j_call: TRBJ2-6
v_call: TRBV7-6
clone_size: NA
d_call: NA

cdr3_nt: TGTGCCATCAGTGAGGGACACTCTAACTATGGCTACACCTTC
cdr3_aa: CAISEGHSNYGYTF
j_call: TRBJ1-2
v_call: TRBV10-3
clone_size: few
d_call: NA

cdr3_nt: TGTGCCACCAGCCCCGGGGGGTACCACGAGCAGTACTTC
cdr3_aa: CATSPGGYHEQYF
j_call: TRBJ2-7
v_call: TRBV24-1
clone_size: many
d_call: TRBD2

cdr3_nt: TGTGCCAGCAGGGGCCCCGGGCTAGCGGGAAAAACCTACGAGCAGTACTTC
cdr3_aa: CASRGPGLAGKTYEQYF
j_call: TRBJ2-7
v_call: TRBV27
clone_size: NA
d_call: TRBD2

cdr3_nt: TGCGCCAGCAGCCTCCGCTGGGGACGGGAGACCTACGAGCAGTACTTC
cdr3_aa: CASSLRWGRETYEQYF
j_call: TRBJ2-7
v_call: TRBV5-1
clone_size: many
d_call: NA

cdr3_nt: TGTGCCAGCAGTCACTCAACGGGGCCTACCTACGAGCAGTACTTC
cdr3_aa: CASSHSTGPTYEQYF
j_call: TRBJ2-7
v_call: TRBV6-1
clone_size: NA
d_call: NA

cdr3_nt: TGTGCCAGCAGCCTAACGGGACAGGGGACAGATACGCAGTATTTT
cdr3_aa: CASSLTGQGTDTQYF
j_call: TRBJ2-3
v_call: TRBV7-3
clone_size: NA
d_call: TRBD1

cdr3_nt: TGCACCAGCAGCCTGGGGGGTATGGAGCCCCAGCATTTT
cdr3_aa: CTSSLGGMEPQHF
j_call: TRBJ1-5
v_call: TRBV5-1
clone_size: once
d_call: NA

cdr3_nt: TGTGCCAGCAGTTTGATTTCAGTAGCCAAAAACATTCAGTACTTC
cdr3_aa: CASSLISVAKNIQYF
j_call: TRBJ2-4
v_call: TRBV12-3/TRBV12-4
clone_size: many
d_call: NA

cdr3_nt: TGTGCCAGCAGCTTAGTCGGGACAGCTGAAGCTTTCTTT
cdr3_aa: CASSLVGTAEAFF
j_call: TRBJ1-1
v_call: TRBV7-2
clone_size: once
d_call: TRBD1

cdr3_nt: TGTGCCAGCAGCTTATCAGGATCCGGTCAGCCCCAGCATTTT
cdr3_aa: CASSLSGSGQPQHF
j_call: TRBJ1-5
v_call: TRBV7-9
clone_size: NA
d_call: NA

cdr3_nt: TGCAGTGCTAGAGATCGGGTCAGACCTTACTATGGCTACACCTTC
cdr3_aa: CSARDRVRPYYGYTF
j_call: TRBJ1-2
v_call: TRBV20-1
clone_size: many
d_call: NA

cdr3_nt: TGTGCCAGCAGTTACTCCGCGGACAGTGTCTCTGGAAACACCATATATTTT
cdr3_aa: CASSYSADSVSGNTIYF
j_call: TRBJ1-3
v_call: TRBV6-5
clone_size: once
d_call: NA

cdr3_nt: TGTGCCAGCAGCTTTGCAGGGCTTAATGAAAAACTGTTTTTT
cdr3_aa: CASSFAGLNEKLFF
j_call: TRBJ1-4
v_call: TRBV11-2
clone_size: NA
d_call: NA

cdr3_nt: TGCAGTGCTAACGACAGGAGCTCCTACGAGCAGTACTTC
cdr3_aa: CSANDRSSYEQYF
j_call: TRBJ2-7
v_call: TRBV20-1
clone_size: many
d_call: NA

cdr3_nt: TGTGCCAGCAGTGAATTACAAGGCGGGGGGACCTACAATGAGCAGTTCTTC
cdr3_aa: CASSELQGGGTYNEQFF
j_call: TRBJ2-1
v_call: TRBV2
clone_size: NA
d_call: TRBD2

cdr3_nt: TGTGCCAGCAGCGGTCAGGACACCATAGGGGAGACCCAGTACTTC
cdr3_aa: CASSGQDTIGETQYF
j_call: TRBJ2-5
v_call: TRBV7-2
clone_size: NA
d_call: NA

cdr3_nt: TGTGCCAGCAGCTTAGAGTTAACGGGCAGACAATACGAGCAGTACTTC
cdr3_aa: CASSLELTGRQYEQYF
j_call: TRBJ2-7
v_call: TRBV11-3
clone_size: many
d_call: NA

cdr3_nt: TGTGCTAGTGGCTACCTACCCACAGCAAACACTGAAGCTTTCTTT
cdr3_aa: CASGYLPTANTEAFF
j_call: TRBJ1-1
v_call: TRBV12-5
clone_size: few
d_call: NA

cdr3_nt: TGTGCCAGCAGCGTAGGGGGAGGACAGGCCACCCGGGAGACCCAGTACTTC
cdr3_aa: CASSVGGGQATRETQYF
j_call: TRBJ2-5
v_call: TRBV9
clone_size: NA
d_call: NA

cdr3_nt: TGTGCCAGCAGCAGGCCCCTGAATACGCAGTATTTT
cdr3_aa: CASSRPLNTQYF
j_call: TRBJ2-3
v_call: TRBV6-1
clone_size: NA
d_call: NA

cdr3_nt: TGTGCCAGCAGTGTTGACGAATCTGGAAACACCATATATTTT
cdr3_aa: CASSVDESGNTIYF
j_call: TRBJ1-3
v_call: TRBV2
clone_size: few
d_call: NA

cdr3_nt: TGTGCCAGCAGCGCCGGGACCTACCAAGAGACCCAGTACTTC
cdr3_aa: CASSAGTYQETQYF
j_call: TRBJ2-5
v_call: TRBV12-3/TRBV12-4
clone_size: many
d_call: NA

cdr3_nt: TGTGCCAGCAGCTCCGGGGGTCACTATGGCTACACCTTC
cdr3_aa: CASSSGGHYGYTF
j_call: TRBJ1-2
v_call: TRBV7-2
clone_size: few
d_call: NA

cdr3_nt: TGTGCCACCAGTGACCCTATCCCTAGGGACAGGGGGCACACCGGGGAGCTGTTTTTT
cdr3_aa: CATSDPIPRDRGHTGELFF
j_call: TRBJ2-2
v_call: TRBV24-1
clone_size: many
d_call: TRBD1

cdr3_nt: TGTGCCAGCAGCCGGACAGGGTCTCAAGGCTACACCTTC
cdr3_aa: CASSRTGSQGYTF
j_call: TRBJ1-2
v_call: TRBV7-9
clone_size: NA
d_call: TRBD1

cdr3_nt: TGTGCCAGCAGCCCCCTTTCGGACATTCAGTACTTC
cdr3_aa: CASSPLSDIQYF
j_call: TRBJ2-4
v_call: TRBV11-2
clone_size: many
d_call: NA

cdr3_nt: TGTGCCAGCAGCCAGGGCAGGACCTCTGGTGGCTACACCTTC
cdr3_aa: CASSQGRTSGGYTF
j_call: TRBJ1-2
v_call: TRBV3-1
clone_size: NA
d_call: NA

cdr3_nt: TGTGCCAGTAGTTTCGGGACAGGGGTGGGCAATCAGCCCCAGCATTTT
cdr3_aa: CASSFGTGVGNQPQHF
j_call: TRBJ1-5
v_call: TRBV19
clone_size: NA
d_call: TRBD1

cdr3_nt: TGTGCCAGCAGTTTTGGAGGCTGGGAGCTGTTTTTT
cdr3_aa: CASSFGGWELFF
j_call: TRBJ2-2
v_call: TRBV27
clone_size: many
d_call: NA

cdr3_nt: TGTGCCAGCAGTTTAGGGGTGCGCGGCTACACCTTC
cdr3_aa: CASSLGVRGYTF
j_call: TRBJ1-2
v_call: TRBV12-3/TRBV12-4
clone_size: many
d_call: NA

cdr3_nt: TGTGCCACCAGTGAACCCGGACAGGGTTTAAATGGCTACGCCTTC
cdr3_aa: CATSEPGQGLNGYAF
j_call: TRBJ1-2
v_call: TRBV24-1
clone_size: few
d_call: TRBD1

cdr3_nt: TGTGCCAGCAGTCATACAGGTCCCTCCTACAATGAGCAGTTCTTC
cdr3_aa: CASSHTGPSYNEQFF
j_call: TRBJ2-1
v_call: TRBV6-2/TRBV6-3
clone_size: once
d_call: NA

cdr3_nt: TGTGCCAGCAGCTTAGGAGGGGGGGGAACCCCCGGGGAGCTGTTTTTT
cdr3_aa: CASSLGGGGTPGELFF
j_call: TRBJ2-2
v_call: TRBV7-2
clone_size: many
d_call: NA

cdr3_nt: TGTGCCAGCAGCTTAGCTAACACGAACACTGAAGCTTTCTTT
cdr3_aa: CASSLANTNTEAFF
j_call: TRBJ1-1
v_call: TRBV7-2
clone_size: NA
d_call: NA

cdr3_nt: TGTGCCAGCAGCGCATCATTACGGAACACCGGGGAGCTGTTTTTT
cdr3_aa: CASSASLRNTGELFF
j_call: TRBJ2-2
v_call: TRBV7-2
clone_size: NA
d_call: NA

cdr3_nt: TGTGCCAGCAGCCCCCGGGCGTGGCCCTACGAGCAGTACTTC
cdr3_aa: CASSPRAWPYEQYF
j_call: TRBJ2-7
v_call: TRBV11-3
clone_size: many
d_call: NA

cdr3_nt: TGCAGTGCCCCGGCGGGGGGCCAAGAGACCCAGTACTTC
cdr3_aa: CSAPAGGQETQYF
j_call: TRBJ2-5
v_call: TRBV20-1
clone_size: few
d_call: TRBD2

cdr3_nt: TGTGCCAGCAGCCCGTTTCAGGCCTCCTACGAGCAGTACTTC
cdr3_aa: CASSPFQASYEQYF
j_call: TRBJ2-7
v_call: TRBV6-1
clone_size: many
d_call: NA

cdr3_nt: TGCGCCAGCAGCCAAGAGGGGATGGCTGAAGCTTTCTTT
cdr3_aa: CASSQEGMAEAFF
j_call: TRBJ1-1
v_call: TRBV4-1
clone_size: NA
d_call: NA

cdr3_nt: TGTGCCAGCAGTTTGGGGCAGGGGGGGTTTTACGAGCAGTACTTC
cdr3_aa: CASSLGQGGFYEQYF
j_call: TRBJ2-7
v_call: TRBV12-3/TRBV12-4
clone_size: once
d_call: NA

cdr3_nt: TGTGCCAGCAGTGACGGGCCAGCCTATAATTCACCCCTCCACTTT
cdr3_aa: CASSDGPAYNSPLHF
j_call: TRBJ1-6
v_call: TRBV6-1
clone_size: few
d_call: NA

cdr3_nt: TGTGCCAGCAGAGGCGGTATTTCCGGGACAGCCTACGAGCAGTACTTC
cdr3_aa: CASRGGISGTAYEQYF
j_call: TRBJ2-7
v_call: TRBV6-2/TRBV6-3
clone_size: many
d_call: TRBD1

cdr3_nt: TGTGCCAGCAGTCTAAACAGGGCGGTGAGCTATGGCTACACCTTC
cdr3_aa: CASSLNRAVSYGYTF
j_call: TRBJ1-2
v_call: TRBV12-3/TRBV12-4
clone_size: NA
d_call: NA

cdr3_nt: TGTGCCAGCAGTCCCCCGGACAGGGGGCGCGCAGAGACCCAGTACTTC
cdr3_aa: CASSPPDRGRAETQYF
j_call: TRBJ2-5
v_call: TRBV28
clone_size: many
d_call: TRBD1

cdr3_nt: TGTGCCAGCAGCCGAACACTTAATCAGCCCCAGCATTTT
cdr3_aa: CASSRTLNQPQHF
j_call: TRBJ1-5
v_call: TRBV7-2
clone_size: many
d_call: NA

cdr3_nt: TGTGCCTGGACCGGACAATCTAACTATGGCTACACCTTC
cdr3_aa: CAWTGQSNYGYTF
j_call: TRBJ1-2
v_call: TRBV30
clone_size: few
d_call: NA

cdr3_nt: TGTGCCGCCAGCCCGAGGAATGAAAAACTGTTTTTT
cdr3_aa: CAASPRNEKLFF
j_call: TRBJ1-4
v_call: TRBV7-9
clone_size: NA
d_call: NA

cdr3_nt: TGTGCCAGCAGCAAGGGACAGGGCTGGAATTCACCCCTCCACTTT
cdr3_aa: CASSKGQGWNSPLHF
j_call: TRBJ1-6
v_call: TRBV9
clone_size: few
d_call: TRBD1

cdr3_nt: TGTGCCAGCAGACAGACAGGGGAAGGGAGCAAAGCTTTCTTT
cdr3_aa: CASRQTGEGSKAFF
j_call: TRBJ1-1
v_call: TRBV6-1
clone_size: NA
d_call: TRBD1

cdr3_nt: TGCAGTGCTCTCGGGGTTGGGGAAAAACTGTTTTTT
cdr3_aa: CSALGVGEKLFF
j_call: TRBJ1-4
v_call: TRBV20-1
clone_size: few
d_call: NA

cdr3_nt: TGTGCCAGCAGTCCTACCGGGACTTTCAACACCGGGGAGCTGTTTTTT
cdr3_aa: CASSPTGTFNTGELFF
j_call: TRBJ2-2
v_call: TRBV12-3/TRBV12-4
clone_size: few
d_call: NA